This T cell receptor beta chain was captured by sequencing in a study of monozygotic twins with inflammatory bowel disease. Study conclusions and caveats: Fewer shared clonotypes with others were found in IBD patients than in healthy twins, especially with disease activity. The analysis failed to separate different T cell subtypes. The analysis yielded no support for one strong signal or clonotype associated with IBD.

With respect to this clonotype: What it binds is not known.

This CDR3 spans 12 amino acids. TCRdb re-called the 5' RACE reads and shows each CDR3 protein once, DNA omitted. The sample has over 100,000 distinct CDR3 sequences. Collection of a 2.5 ml blood sample took place per donor. The TCR originated in a human donor with ulcerative colitis or Crohn's disease, or a healthy co-twin of an affected twin (not recorded which). Sample: blood. The chain employs TRBV12-3 or TRBV12-4 and TRBJ1-2. The CDR3 loop is CASSFLSDGYTF.